The entry below gives a single T cell receptor beta chain sequence along with its context. Produced via immunoSEQ multiplex PCR; TCRdb's table is partial and in-frame only. The top ten clones hold less than 2% of a sample with about 93,000 clones, roughly nine tenths of them seen once. The sample originates from a study of blood T cell repertoires in COVID-19. This clonotype was obtained from a human donor with active COVID-19. The donor label of this sample is uncertain. Sequencing was performed on peripheral blood.

CDR3 DNA sequence: TGTGCCAGCAGCTCCCAACAGACCTACGAGCAGTACTTC. Its protein product is CASSSQQTYEQYF. This chain connects TRBV11-2 to TRBJ2-7; D not certain. The germline gives CDR1 SGHAT, CDR2 FQNNGV. This CDR3 has 13 amino acids. Trimming pared 4 bases from V and 2 bases from J, leaving 9 bases between.